The T cell receptor beta chain described here comes from a study of CD8+CD57+ T cells in acquired aplastic anemia. The CDR3 sequence is 13 residues long. The ends were cut back, 2 bases at V and 3 bases at J, with 7 bases in the middle. Germline-derived CDR1 and CDR2 are MGHDK and SYGVNS. It was genomic DNA that served as the template for profiling TCR beta VDJ and CDR3. TCRdb fed the reads into MiXCR, producing one record per CDR3 protein. The sample contains under 200,000 distinct CDR3 sequences, roughly half of which appear only once. The sample holds a few counts of this clonotype. CD8+CD57+ cell expansion had been shown by flow cytometry in patients chosen for sequencing.

The TCR comes from a human donor with aplastic anemia. The rearrangement joins TRBV25-1 to TRBJ2-5, with D tentatively TRBD1 (5 bases). The sequencing sample was made of sorted CD4+, CD8+, or CD8+CD57+ T cells (not recorded which) from PBMCs. This CDR3 is CASSEDSEETQYF. CDR3 DNA: TGTGCCAGCAGTGAAGACAGCGAAGAGACCCAGTACTTC.